This T cell receptor beta chain was documented in a study of PD-1 blockade in classical Hodgkin lymphoma. This clone was counted between two and nine times. V shed 5 bases, J shed 0 bases, and the junction held 8 bases outside the gene matches. The CDR3 contains 16 residues. From germline, CDR1 is SGHAT and CDR2 FQDESV (reference sequence). Time point specified: cycle 4 day 1 (C4D1), after less than 7 weeks of nivolumab. After autologous stem cell transplantation all patients relapsed, and prior brentuximab vedotin exposure differed between cohorts. Clones were read by immunoSEQ multiplex PCR, and TCRdb kept only the in-frame ones, dropping some. The table records some 20,000 clones, under 80% of them present only once.

The chain is built from TRBV11-1 and TRBJ2-7, with 9 bases aligning to TRBD1. The clonotype originates from a human donor with classical Hodgkin lymphoma. The sample was peripheral blood mononuclear cells (PBMCs), taken before the fourth cycle of nivolumab. CDR3 sequence: CASSRTGQGSSYEQYF. CDR3 DNA sequence: TGTGCCAGCAGCAGAACGGGACAGGGTTCCTCCTACGAGCAGTACTTC.